The present entry profiles one T cell receptor (beta chain) with its context. The antigen is not known. This record comes from a study of T cells after yellow fever vaccination. At the level of the study: When fractions had low cell numbers, they were prepared with SMART-Seq v4 Ultra Low Input.

The V gene lost 0 bases and the J gene lost 13 bases, with 14 bases spanning the gap. Germline assignment: CDR1 LGHNA and CDR2 YSLEER. The CDR3 contains 13 residues. The study made its TCR cDNA through 5'RACE template switching. That step introduced a universal primer site along with UMIs. Each CDR3 protein gets one entry after TCRdb re-called the 5' RACE reads with MiXCR. The repertoire has roughly 260,000 distinct CDR3 sequences, over 10% of them found once; the top ten carry roughly 0.5%. Study observations and caveats: Weaker overall was a secondary response that nonetheless peaked faster, on day 5 versus 15.

The source material was CD4+ T cells sorted from PBMCs, sampled 45 days after the yellow fever booster vaccination. The chain employs TRBV4-3 and TRBJ2-3; possibly TRBD2 for D (6 bases). The sequence derives from a man aged 25 to 40 who received the YFV17D yellow fever vaccine. The CDR3 nucleotides read TGCGCCAGCAGCCAAGATAAGGGAGGAGGGGAGTATTTT. Its protein is CASSQDKGGGEYF.